The clone carrying this TCR beta chain was observed many times. Its target is unknown. The data derive from a study of regulatory T cells in long-lasting Graves disease. The V segment lost 2 bases and the J segment 8 bases; nucleotides outside the gene matches: 4. Germline values: CDR1 KGHSH, CDR2 LQKENI. CDR3 length: 15 residues. Arm-PCR of CDR3 regions with iRepertoire HTBI primers generated TCR beta libraries. One entry per CDR3 protein, called by TCRdb with MiXCR from the multiplex PCR reads. The table lists hundreds of thousands of distinct CDR3 sequences, approximately 12% of them singletons. Documented time point: newly diagnosed GD, antithyroid drugs for less than 3 months. The TCR library used RNA extracted from PBMCs. Broader study findings: The TCR repertoire of persistent Graves' patients was less diverse than that of newly diagnosed ones.

These sequences were also reported in another study, on T cells in Graves' hyperthyroidism and ophthalmopathy. That report notes: Diagnoses rested on clinical symptoms, serum thyroxine and TRAb, thyroid ultrasound and orbital computed tomography. Patients with ophthalmopathy were separated from those with stable hyperthyroidism by a 13 V-J model. The model identified upcoming ophthalmopathy a median about 6.5 months ahead of onset.

This TCR was sampled from a man aged 25 to 40 with Graves disease. The J gene is TRBJ2-3, the V gene TRBV18, with 13 bases that match TRBD2. This material consisted of peripheral blood mononuclear cells (PBMCs), taken at new diagnosis, from a patient treated with antithyroid drugs. CDR3 residues: CASSPGLAGDGTQYF. DNA of the CDR3: TGTGCCAGCTCACCAGGACTAGCGGGAGATGGTACGCAGTATTTT.